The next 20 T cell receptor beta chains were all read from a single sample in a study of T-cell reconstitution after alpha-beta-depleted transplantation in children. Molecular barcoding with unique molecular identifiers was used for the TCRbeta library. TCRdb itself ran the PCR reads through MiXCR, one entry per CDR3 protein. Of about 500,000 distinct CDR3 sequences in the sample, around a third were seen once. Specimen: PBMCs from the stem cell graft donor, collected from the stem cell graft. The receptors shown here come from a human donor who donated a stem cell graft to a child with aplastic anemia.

The CDR3 loop is CASSFIFGGHTEAFF. The DNA of the CDR3 is TGTGCCAGCAGTTTTATATTTGGAGGGCACACTGAAGCTTTCTTT. The gene calls are TRBV12-3 or TRBV12-4 and TRBJ1-1; D gene unclear. The CDR3 runs 15 residues. V dropped 3 bases and J dropped 3 bases, with 14 bases sitting between them.

The CDR3 region has the DNA TGTGCCAGCTCACCCGTGGCGAACTACGAGCAGTACTTC. Translation: CASSPVANYEQYF. The chain carries TRBV18 and TRBJ2-7; D gene unclear. Trimming removed 3 bases at V and 3 bases at J, with 9 bases between. The CDR3 extends over 13 amino acids. Germline V CDR1 and CDR2: KGHSH, LQKENI.

In DNA, the CDR3 is TGTGCCAGCAGCTTAGGGGGAGAGGATAGGTACGAGCAGTACTTC. This translates into CASSLGGEDRYEQYF. This sequence joins TRBV7-9 and TRBJ2-7; D may be TRBD2 (5 bases). The CDR3 covers 15 residues. V was pared by 1 base and J by 4 bases, with 14 bases between. Germline V gene sequence: CDR1 SEHNR, CDR2 FQNEAQ (reference sequence).

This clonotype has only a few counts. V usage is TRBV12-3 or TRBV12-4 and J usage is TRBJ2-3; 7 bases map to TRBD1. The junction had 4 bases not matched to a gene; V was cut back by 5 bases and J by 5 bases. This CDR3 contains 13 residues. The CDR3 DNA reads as TGTGCCAGCAGTCTAAACAGGGGAGATACGCAGTATTTT. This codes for CASSLNRGDTQYF.

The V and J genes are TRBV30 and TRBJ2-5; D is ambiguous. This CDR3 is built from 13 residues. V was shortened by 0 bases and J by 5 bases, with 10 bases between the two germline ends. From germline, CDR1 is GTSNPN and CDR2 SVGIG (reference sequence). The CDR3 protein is CAWSVLVGETQYF. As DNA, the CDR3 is TGTGCCTGGAGTGTATTAGTGGGTGAGACCCAGTACTTC.

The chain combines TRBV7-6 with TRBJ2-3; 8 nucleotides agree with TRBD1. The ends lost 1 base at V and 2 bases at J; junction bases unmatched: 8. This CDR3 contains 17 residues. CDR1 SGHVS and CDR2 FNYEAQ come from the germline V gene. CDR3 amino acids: CASSLGETGASTDTQYF. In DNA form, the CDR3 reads TGTGCCAGCAGCTTAGGGGAGACAGGGGCCTCCACAGATACGCAGTATTTT.

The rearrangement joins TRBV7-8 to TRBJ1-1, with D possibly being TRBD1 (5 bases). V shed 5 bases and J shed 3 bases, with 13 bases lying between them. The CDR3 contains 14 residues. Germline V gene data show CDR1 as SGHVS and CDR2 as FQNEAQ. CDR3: CASSADRGDTEAFF. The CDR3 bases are TGTGCCAGCAGCGCCGACAGAGGGGACACTGAAGCTTTCTTT.

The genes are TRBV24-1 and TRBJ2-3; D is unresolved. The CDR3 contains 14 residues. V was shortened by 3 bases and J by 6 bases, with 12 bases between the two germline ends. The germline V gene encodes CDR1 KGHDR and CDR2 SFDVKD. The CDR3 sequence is CATSDPRTEDTQYF. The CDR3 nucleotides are TGTGCCACCAGTGATCCCCGAACAGAGGATACGCAGTATTTT.

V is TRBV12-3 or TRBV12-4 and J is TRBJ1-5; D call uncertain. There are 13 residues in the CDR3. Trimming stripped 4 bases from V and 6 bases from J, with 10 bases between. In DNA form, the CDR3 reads TGTGCCAGCAGTTCCTTATGGGTTCAGCCCCAGCATTTT. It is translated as CASSSLWVQPQHF.

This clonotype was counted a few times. The CDR3 region has the DNA TGTGCCAGCAGTCCAGGGGGCGTCGATACGCAGTATTTT. It yields the protein CASSPGGVDTQYF. The chain combines TRBV12-3 or TRBV12-4 with TRBJ2-3, with 8 bases fitting TRBD1. V lost 5 bases and J lost 6; bases outside the gene matches: 4. This CDR3 spans 13 amino acids.

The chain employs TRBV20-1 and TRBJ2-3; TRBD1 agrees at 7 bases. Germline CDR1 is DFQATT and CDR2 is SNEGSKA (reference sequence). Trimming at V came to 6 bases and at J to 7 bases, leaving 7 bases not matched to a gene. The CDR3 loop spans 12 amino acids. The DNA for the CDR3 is TGCAGTGCAAACAGGGGTCCGAATACGCAGTATTTT. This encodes CSANRGPNTQYF.

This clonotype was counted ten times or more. The CDR3 region has the DNA TGCGCCAGCAGCTTGCGGCTTCAAGAGACCCAGTACTTC. It translates to CASSLRLQETQYF. The rearrangement uses TRBV5-1 and TRBJ2-5, with D hard to call. CDR3 length equals 13 residues. CDR1 SGHRS and CDR2 YFSETQ come from the germline V gene. V was trimmed by 1 base and J by 2 bases, leaving 6 bases between them. Using reference TRBV5-1 and TRBJ2-5 for the parts outside the CDR3, the full variable domain is KAGVTQTPRYLIKTRGQQVTLSCSPISGHRSVSWYQQTPGQGLQFLFEYFSETQRNKGNFPGRFSGRQFSNSRSEMNVSTLELGDSALYLCASSLRLQETQYFGPGTRLLVL.

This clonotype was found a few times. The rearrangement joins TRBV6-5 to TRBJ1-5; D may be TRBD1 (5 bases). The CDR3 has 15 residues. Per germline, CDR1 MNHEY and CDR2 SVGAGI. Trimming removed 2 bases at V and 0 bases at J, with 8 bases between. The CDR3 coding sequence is TGTGCCAGCAGTTACGGGGCAGGTAGCAATCAGCCCCAGCATTTT. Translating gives CASSYGAGSNQPQHF.

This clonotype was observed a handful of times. The CDR3 reads CASSLELAGASRHEQFF. The CDR3 DNA follows: TGTGCCAGCAGTTTAGAGCTAGCGGGAGCAAGTCGGCACGAGCAGTTCTTC. The J gene is TRBJ2-1, the V gene TRBV12-3 or TRBV12-4; 10 nucleotides agree with TRBD2. The CDR3 totals 17 residues. The ends lost 1 base at V and 10 bases at J; junction bases unmatched: 13.

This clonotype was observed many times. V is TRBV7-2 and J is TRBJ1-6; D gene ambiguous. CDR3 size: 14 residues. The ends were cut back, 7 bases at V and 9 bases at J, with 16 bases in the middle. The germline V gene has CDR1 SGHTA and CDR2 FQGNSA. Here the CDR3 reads CASNAPLVFSPLHF. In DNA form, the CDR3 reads TGTGCCAGCAACGCCCCCCTGGTCTTTTCACCCCTCCACTTT.

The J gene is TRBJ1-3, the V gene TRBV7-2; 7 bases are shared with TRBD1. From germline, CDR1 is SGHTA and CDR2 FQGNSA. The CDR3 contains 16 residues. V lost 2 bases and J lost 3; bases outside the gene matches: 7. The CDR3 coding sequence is TGTGCCAGCAGCTTAAACCTAGGGGGCCGTGGAAACACCATATATTTT. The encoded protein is CASSLNLGGRGNTIYF.

This CDR3 is CSARDERLTQPREQFF. The CDR3 nucleotides are TGCAGTGCTAGAGATGAGAGACTTACCCAGCCTCGGGAGCAGTTCTTC. The chain uses TRBV20-1 and TRBJ2-1, with D unclear. Germline V CDR1 and CDR2: DFQATT, SNEGSKA (reference sequence). The CDR3 has 16 amino acids. V lost 0 bases and J lost 10, with 22 bases in between.

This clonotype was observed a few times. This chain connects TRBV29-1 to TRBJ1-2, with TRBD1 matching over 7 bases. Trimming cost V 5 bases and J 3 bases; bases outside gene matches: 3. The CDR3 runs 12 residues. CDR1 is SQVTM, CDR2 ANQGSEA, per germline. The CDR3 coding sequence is TGCAGCGTTAACAGGGGAGACTATGGCTACACCTTC. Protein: CSVNRGDYGYTF.

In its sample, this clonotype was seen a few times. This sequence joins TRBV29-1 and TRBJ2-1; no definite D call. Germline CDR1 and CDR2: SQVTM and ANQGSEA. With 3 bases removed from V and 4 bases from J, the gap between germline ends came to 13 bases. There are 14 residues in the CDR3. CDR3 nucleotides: TGCAGCGTTGAGCGATCGTCAGTGTACAATGAGCAGTTCTTC. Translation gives CSVERSSVYNEQFF.

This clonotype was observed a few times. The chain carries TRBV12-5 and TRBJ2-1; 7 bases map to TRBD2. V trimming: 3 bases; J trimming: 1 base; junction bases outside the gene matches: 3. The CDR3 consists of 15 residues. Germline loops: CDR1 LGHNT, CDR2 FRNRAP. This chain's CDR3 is CASGLSGKSYNEQFF. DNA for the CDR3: TGTGCTAGTGGTTTAAGCGGGAAGTCCTACAATGAGCAGTTCTTC.